This T cell receptor (beta chain) was obtained from a study of beta chain features in type 1 diabetes. CD4+ naive, central memory, regulatory and stem cell-like memory subsets were isolated by sorting on CD45RO/CCR7/CD25/CD127/CD95/CD27. Turning to this clone: Its antigen is currently unknown.

Reverse transcribing all isolated RNA meant expressed TCRB transcripts were sequenced. Using immunoSEQ multiplex PCR, the repertoire was profiled, and TCRdb retains in-frame clones only, with some absent. The table records hundreds of thousands of clones, over 10% of them present only once. Whole-study results and caveats: cDNA-based reads could over-represent cells with high TCR expression. PCR might favor shorter templates, equally in patients and controls. Moderately but significantly shorter TCRB CDR3s were found in Type 1 diabetes patients in all four CD4+ subsets.

The germline V gene has CDR1 SQVTM and CDR2 ANQGSEA. There are 12 residues in the CDR3. V shed 5 bases and J shed 3 bases, with 10 bases lying between them. Sequencing input: naive CD4+ T cells from blood. The receptor's source is a young man with type 1 diabetes. The V call is TRBV29-1, the J call TRBJ1-1; D possibly corresponds to TRBD1 (5 bases). The CDR3 DNA is TGCAGCGTTCAGGGCAGGGACACTGAAGCTTTCTTT. Translated, it gives CSVQGRDTEAFF.